Shown below are 21 T cell receptor beta chains from a single sample sequenced in a study of cytomegalovirus exposure and HLA in healthy donors. 60 Vbeta and 13 Jbeta primers were used in PCR. Here immunoSEQ multiplex PCR was the method, and the copy in TCRdb shows in-frame clones only, minus some. Among 120,000 to 150,000 clones listed, 60% to 80% were seen once. The sample was PBMCs. The receptor source for this set is a male donor in good health and CMV-seronegative.

This clone was detected only once. V usage is TRBV10-3 and J usage is TRBJ1-4; D gene ambiguous. V lost 6 bases and J lost 7, with 15 bases in between. Germline CDR1 and CDR2: ENHRY and SYGVKD. The CDR3 totals 14 residues. CDR3 amino acids: CAIRAGSEVEKLFF. The CDR3 nucleotides read TGTGCCATCAGGGCCGGGAGCGAGGTTGAAAAACTGTTTTTT.

V gene TRBV7-8 combines with J gene TRBJ1-5; D gene unclear. The CDR3 extends over 14 amino acids. Germline CDR1 SGHVS, CDR2 FQNEAQ. With 0 bases removed from V and 6 bases from J, the gap between germline ends came to 9 bases. Here the CDR3 reads CASSLAEGGQPQHF. CDR3 DNA: TGTGCCAGCAGCTTAGCAGAGGGCGGTCAGCCCCAGCATTTT. Full variable domain (rest looked up from reference TRBV7-8 and TRBJ1-5): GAGVSQSPRYKVAKRGQDVALRCDPISGHVSLFWYQQALGQGPEFLTYFQNEAQLDKSGLPSDRFFAERPEGSVSTLKIQRTQQEDSAVYLCASSLAEGGQPQHFGDGTRLSIL.

This sequence joins TRBV9 and TRBJ1-1; 8 bases are a match to TRBD1. V shed 2 bases and J 6 bases; nucleotides not matched to a gene: 9. Germline CDR1 SGDLS, CDR2 YYNGEE. CDR3 size: 15 residues. CDR3 amino acids: CASSVQGAPGSEAFF. CDR3 sequence (DNA): TGTGCCAGCAGCGTCCAGGGGGCGCCGGGATCTGAAGCTTTCTTT.

The chain links TRBV30 to TRBJ2-3; D might be TRBD2 (6 bases). The CDR3 has 15 amino acids. The V and J ends lost 2 bases and 3 bases respectively, with 15 bases between them. Germline V gives CDR1 GTSNPN, CDR2 SVGIG (reference sequence). The CDR3 DNA sequence: TGTGCCTGGAGTCCTCTAAGCGGGTGGACAGATACGCAGTATTTT. Translating it yields CAWSPLSGWTDTQYF.

V and J are TRBV19 and TRBJ1-5; 8 positions agree with TRBD1. Germline loops: CDR1 LNHDA, CDR2 SQIVND (reference sequence). The CDR3 totals 17 residues. Germline trimming cut 3 bases from V and 3 bases from J; bases unmatched to any gene: 10. CDR3 region: CASSILVRGPDNQPQHF. DNA for the CDR3: TGTGCCAGTAGTATTTTGGTCAGGGGGCCAGACAATCAGCCCCAGCATTTT.

The CDR3, as DNA: TGTGCCAGTAGTATGCGACGGGAGTGGGGGACAGATACGCAGTATTTT. As protein: CASSMRREWGTDTQYF. This chain connects TRBV19 to TRBJ2-3, with a tentative D call TRBD2 (6 bases). V was shortened by 3 bases and J by 3 bases, with 16 bases between the two germline ends. Germline CDR1 LNHDA, CDR2 SQIVND (reference sequence). The CDR3 runs to 16 residues.

The chain has TRBV5-6 and TRBJ1-1; no reliable D call. The CDR3 contains 16 residues. The V end was cut by 0 bases, the J end by 1 base, with 13 bases between. Germline CDR1 reads SGHDT; CDR2 reads YYEEEE. CDR3 in DNA: TGTGCCAGCAGCTTGGCCGACGGCGGGAGGAACACTGAAGCTTTCTTT. Protein product: CASSLADGGRNTEAFF.

This clone is a singleton in its sample. This chain links TRBV6-5 with TRBJ2-5, with D maybe TRBD2 (6 bases). CDR3 size: 11 residues. With 10 bases removed from V and 7 bases from J, the gap between germline ends came to 13 bases. Looked up from germline, CDR1 is MNHEY and CDR2 is SVGAGI. The CDR3 nucleotides are TGTGCCACACAACTCGGGAGGACCCAGTACTTC. Its translation is CATQLGRTQYF.

This clone was detected only once. The chain links TRBV5-1 to TRBJ1-2; TRBD1 matches at 9 bases. This CDR3 has 16 amino acids. V dropped 3 bases and J dropped 3; count of bases not matched to a gene: 9. In germline, CDR1 is SGHRS, CDR2 YFSETQ. The CDR3 DNA sequence: TGCGCCAGCAGCTCACACAGGGGGCCCTCGGACTATGGCTACACCTTC. Translating gives CASSSHRGPSDYGYTF.

V is TRBV18 and J is TRBJ1-1; D is possibly TRBD1 (5 bases). Deletions cut 6 bases from V and 10 bases from J, with 18 bases between. The CDR3 has 13 residues. Per the germline V gene, CDR1 is KGHSH and CDR2 is LQKENI. As DNA, the CDR3 is TGTGCCAGCTCCGCCCCCGGGGGAGGAGTAGCTTTCTTT. It specifies CASSAPGGGVAFF.

This clone was observed a handful of times. The chain combines TRBV7-2 with TRBJ1-2; 11 bases agree with TRBD1. The trim removed 4 bases at V and 8 bases at J, leaving 9 bases unmatched. Germline lookup yields CDR1 SGHTA and CDR2 FQGNSA. The CDR3 is 15 residues long. The CDR3 reads CASSSNGQGARGYTF. As DNA, the CDR3 is TGTGCCAGCAGCTCCAATGGACAGGGGGCGCGAGGCTACACCTTC.

The chain joins TRBV7-4 to TRBJ2-1, with a tentative D call TRBD2 (5 bases). The CDR3 covers 18 residues. Germline lookup yields CDR1 SGHVT and CDR2 SQSDAQ. Trimming took off 4 bases at V and 9 bases at J, with 28 bases between the two ends. CDR3 sequence: CASSSIARTEALGCEQFF. The CDR3 DNA follows: TGTGCCAGCAGCTCGATAGCCCGGACGGAGGCCCTCGGGTGTGAGCAGTTCTTC.

This clone was observed once. The chain couples TRBV7-2 to TRBJ2-1; no clear D gene. The CDR3 runs 13 residues. Trimming took 1 base from V and 7 from J, leaving 8 bases between them. In germline, CDR1 is SGHTA, CDR2 FQGNSA. CDR3 loop: CASSLESRNEQFF. CDR3 nucleotides: TGTGCCAGCAGCTTAGAAAGTCGGAATGAGCAGTTCTTC.

The rearrangement joins TRBV9 to TRBJ2-2, with 14 bases identical to TRBD2. The ends lost 4 bases at V and 1 base at J; junction bases unmatched: 6. Germline values: CDR1 SGDLS, CDR2 YYNGEE. The CDR3 consists of 18 residues. CDR3 amino acids: CASSTSTSGRGNTGELFF. CDR3 DNA sequence: TGTGCCAGCAGCACCTCGACTAGCGGGAGGGGGAACACCGGGGAGCTGTTTTTT.

This chain joins TRBV7-2 and TRBJ2-7; possible D gene TRBD1, 5 bases. This CDR3 has 13 residues. Trimming left V 2 bases short and J 3 bases short, with 8 bases between. CDR1 is SGHTA, CDR2 FQGNSA, per germline. This chain's CDR3 is CASSLWTNYEQYF. The CDR3 coding sequence is TGTGCCAGCAGCTTATGGACAAACTACGAGCAGTACTTC.

The chain has TRBV5-1 and TRBJ2-5; 7 positions agree with TRBD2. The end of the DNA aligns better with TRBJ2-7, so the J call may be wrong. CDR3 length equals 13 residues. Germline loops: CDR1 SGHRS, CDR2 YFSETQ. The CDR3 sequence: CASSITGGYEQYF. In nucleotides, the CDR3 is TGCGCCAGCAGCATTACGGGAGGTTACGAGCAGTACTTC.

The chain couples TRBV6-6 to TRBJ2-7; the match to TRBD1 covers 8 bases. Per germline, CDR1 MNHNY and CDR2 SVGAGI (reference sequence). The junction had 6 bases not matched to a gene; V was cut back by 5 bases and J by 3 bases. This CDR3 contains 14 residues. Here the CDR3 reads CASSPGQAFYEQYF. The CDR3 coding sequence is TGTGCCAGCAGTCCGGGACAGGCTTTCTACGAGCAGTACTTC.

The gene calls are TRBV4-2 and TRBJ2-3, with 9 bases fitting TRBD2. Germline V gene data show CDR1 as LGHNA and CDR2 as YNFKEQ. J lost 6 bases, V lost 1 base, and 5 bases had no gene match. The CDR3 is 15 amino acids. This CDR3 is CASSQGGREGDTQYF. In DNA, the CDR3 is TGTGCCAGCAGCCAAGGTGGGCGGGAGGGCGATACGCAGTATTTT.

This rearrangement joins TRBV19 to TRBJ2-1, with TRBD1 matching 8 bases. The ends lost 4 bases at V and 6 bases at J; junction bases unmatched: 17. Germline V gene sequence: CDR1 LNHDA, CDR2 SQIVND (reference sequence). The CDR3 runs 18 residues. The CDR3, as DNA: TGTGCCAGTAGTAGCGGGACAGGTGATATAGTTTTTGGCAATGAGCAGTTCTTC. This gives the protein CASSSGTGDIVFGNEQFF.

The CDR3, as DNA: TGCGCCAGCAGCCATGAGGCGGGGGTTCCCTACGAGCAGTACTTC. It is translated as CASSHEAGVPYEQYF. The chain is built from TRBV4-3 and TRBJ2-7; 7 bases line up with TRBD2. The CDR3 extends over 15 amino acids. V was clipped by 3 bases and J by 2 bases; unmatched bases: 7. From germline, CDR1 is LGHNA and CDR2 YSLEER.

This chain uses TRBV19 with TRBJ1-1; 7 bases agree with TRBD1. CDR3 length: 13 amino acids. With 2 bases clipped from V and 4 bases from J, the junction kept 1 base outside the gene matches. CDR1 and CDR2 (germline): LNHDA, SQIVND (reference sequence). The CDR3 sequence is CASSIKGATEAFF. In DNA, the CDR3 is TGTGCCAGTAGTATAAAGGGGGCCACTGAAGCTTTCTTT.